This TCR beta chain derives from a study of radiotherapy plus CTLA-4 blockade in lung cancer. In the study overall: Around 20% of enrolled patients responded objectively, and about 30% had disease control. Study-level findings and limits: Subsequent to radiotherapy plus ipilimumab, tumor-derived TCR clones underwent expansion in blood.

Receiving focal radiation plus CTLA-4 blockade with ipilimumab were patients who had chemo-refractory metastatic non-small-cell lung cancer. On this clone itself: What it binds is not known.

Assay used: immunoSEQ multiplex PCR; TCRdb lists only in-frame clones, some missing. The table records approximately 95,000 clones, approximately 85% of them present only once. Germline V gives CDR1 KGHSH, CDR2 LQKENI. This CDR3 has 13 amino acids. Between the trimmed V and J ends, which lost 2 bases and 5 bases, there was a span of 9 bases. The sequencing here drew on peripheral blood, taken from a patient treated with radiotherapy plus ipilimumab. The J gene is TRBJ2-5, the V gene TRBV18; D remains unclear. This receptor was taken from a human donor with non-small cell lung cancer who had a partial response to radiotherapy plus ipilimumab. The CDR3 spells CASSPSNGETQYF. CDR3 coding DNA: TGTGCCAGCTCACCATCGAACGGGGAGACCCAGTACTTC.